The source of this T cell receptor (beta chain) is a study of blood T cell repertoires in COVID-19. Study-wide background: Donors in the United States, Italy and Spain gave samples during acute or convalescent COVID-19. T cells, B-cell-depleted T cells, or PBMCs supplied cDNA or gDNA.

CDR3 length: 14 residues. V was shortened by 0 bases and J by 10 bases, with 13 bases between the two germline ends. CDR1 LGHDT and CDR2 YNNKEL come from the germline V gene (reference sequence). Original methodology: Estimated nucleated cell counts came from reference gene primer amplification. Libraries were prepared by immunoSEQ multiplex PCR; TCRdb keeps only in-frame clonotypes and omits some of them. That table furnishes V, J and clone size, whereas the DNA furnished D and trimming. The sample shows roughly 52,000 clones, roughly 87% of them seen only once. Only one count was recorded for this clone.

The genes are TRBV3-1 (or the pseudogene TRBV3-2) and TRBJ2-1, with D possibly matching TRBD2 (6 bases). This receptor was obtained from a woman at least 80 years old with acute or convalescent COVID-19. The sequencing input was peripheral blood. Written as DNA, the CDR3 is TGTGCCAGCAGCCAAGAACTGGCGGGACCCGAGCAGTTCTTC. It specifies CASSQELAGPEQFF.